These T cell receptor beta chains were read from a single sample in a study of T-cell memory formation after mild COVID-19. TCRdb reprocessed the 5' RACE reads with MiXCR, giving one entry per CDR3 protein. The table includes about 200,000 distinct CDR3 sequences, around 16% detected once. The sample was PBMCs or a T cell subset sorted from them (not recorded which). The receptors shown here come from an adult woman who had mild COVID-19 (a few samples of this study predate the infection). Cell type and time point are not known. Both conserved end residues are part of each CDR3. A D gene is named only where the DNA matches it firmly. Size values are once, few and many counts, or a class for expanded clones, and some rows have none.

clone_size	v_call	j_call	d_call	cdr3_aa	cdr3_nt
-	TRBV30	TRBJ1-1	-	CAWSPGAKTEAFF	TGTGCCTGGAGTCCGGGGGCAAAGACTGAAGCTTTCTTT
few	TRBV27	TRBJ1-6	-	CASSYSSSYNSPLHF	TGTGCCAGCAGTTATAGTAGCTCCTATAATTCACCCCTCCACTTT
many	TRBV7-2	TRBJ2-2	-	CASSFGVNTGELFF	TGTGCCAGCAGCTTCGGGGTTAACACCGGGGAGCTGTTTTTT
few	TRBV12-3/TRBV12-4	TRBJ1-2	-	CASSTGRSYGYTF	TGTGCCAGCAGCACGGGACGGAGCTATGGCTACACCTTC
-	TRBV9	TRBJ1-4	-	CASSHSGQTNEKLFF	TGTGCCAGCAGCCATAGCGGACAGACAAATGAAAAACTGTTTTTT
-	TRBV12-3/TRBV12-4	TRBJ2-2	-	CASSELGLMNTGELFF	TGTGCCAGCAGCGAGCTTGGACTCATGAACACCGGGGAGCTGTTTTTT
-	TRBV5-6	TRBJ1-1	-	CASSFSRAEAFF	TGTGCCAGCAGCTTTTCGAGGGCTGAAGCTTTCTTT
few	TRBV24-1	TRBJ2-1	-	CATSPPGGSSYNEQFF	TGTGCCACCAGTCCCCCGGGGGGCAGCTCCTACAATGAGCAGTTCTTC
-	TRBV7-9	TRBJ2-3	TRBD1	CASTGQGSTDTQYF	TGTGCCAGCACGGGACAGGGCAGTACAGATACGCAGTATTTT
few	TRBV29-1	TRBJ2-7	TRBD1	CSGSRDRGGEQYF	TGCAGCGGATCCCGGGACAGGGGTGGCGAGCAGTACTTC
few	TRBV5-1	TRBJ1-1	-	CASSNRPPVTEAFF	TGCGCCAGCAGCAACAGGCCTCCAGTCACTGAAGCTTTCTTT
-	TRBV3-1	TRBJ2-6	-	CASSQATASGANVLTF	TGTGCCAGCAGCCAAGCGACAGCTTCTGGGGCCAACGTCCTGACTTTC
-	TRBV5-1	TRBJ1-3	TRBD1	CASRPDRVSGNTIYF	TGCGCCAGCAGACCCGACAGGGTCTCTGGAAACACCATATATTTT
-	TRBV25-1	TRBJ1-1	-	CASSGETGASEAFF	TGTGCCAGCAGTGGCGAGACAGGAGCCTCAGAAGCTTTCTTT
-	TRBV7-6	TRBJ1-1	-	CASSPLVGANTEAFF	TGTGCCAGCAGCCCCCTAGTAGGGGCGAACACTGAAGCTTTCTTT
few	TRBV10-3	TRBJ2-1	-	CATRDFSYNEQFF	TGTGCCACCCGGGACTTCTCCTACAATGAGCAGTTCTTC
-	TRBV20-1	TRBJ1-5	TRBD1	CSASAFGGTGLNQPQHF	TGCAGTGCTAGCGCCTTCGGGGGGACAGGCCTCAATCAGCCCCAGCATTTT
few	TRBV7-3	TRBJ2-6	-	CASSAGTPSVLTF	TGTGCCAGCAGCGCCGGGACCCCCAGCGTCCTGACTTTC
-	TRBV20-1	TRBJ2-5	-	CSARPGRNGRETQYF	TGCAGTGCTAGACCCGGTCGGAACGGGCGGGAGACCCAGTACTTC
many	TRBV7-9	TRBJ1-1	-	CASSAIKNTEAFF	TGTGCCAGCAGCGCAATCAAGAACACTGAAGCTTTCTTT
few	TRBV7-6	TRBJ2-1	TRBD1	CASSTLQGTGVDEQFF	TGTGCCAGCAGCACCCTACAGGGGACGGGCGTGGATGAGCAGTTCTTC
-	TRBV5-1	TRBJ1-6	TRBD1	CASSYYGQAVNSPLHF	TGCGCCAGCAGTTATTACGGACAGGCCGTGAATTCACCCCTCCACTTT
few	TRBV3-1	TRBJ2-1	TRBD1	CASSQDKLGQGASYNEQFF	TGTGCCAGCAGCCAAGATAAGCTCGGACAGGGGGCTTCCTACAATGAGCAGTTCTTC
-	TRBV5-1	TRBJ2-6	-	CASSIVRDGLSGANVLTF	TGCGCCAGCAGCATAGTCCGGGACGGACTCTCTGGGGCCAACGTCCTGACTTTC
many	TRBV30	TRBJ2-1	-	CAWSVGVPYNEQFF	TGTGCCTGGAGTGTGGGGGTGCCCTACAATGAGCAGTTCTTC
few	TRBV20-1	TRBJ2-1	-	CSAPLGVGREQFF	TGCAGTGCTCCCCTAGGAGTGGGCCGTGAGCAGTTCTTC
-	TRBV2	TRBJ1-5	-	CASSEQGKDQPQHF	TGTGCCAGCAGTGAACAGGGTAAGGATCAGCCCCAGCATTTT
once	TRBV9	TRBJ2-3	TRBD2	CASSPGSGGSSTDTQYF	TGTGCCAGCAGCCCGGGGAGCGGGGGGTCTAGCACAGATACGCAGTATTTT
few	TRBV24-1	TRBJ2-1	TRBD2	CATSDPNGRSYNEQFF	TGTGCCACCAGTGACCCAAACGGGAGGTCCTACAATGAGCAGTTCTTC
once	TRBV12-3/TRBV12-4	TRBJ1-5	-	CATGVGNQPQHF	TGTGCCACTGGAGTCGGCAATCAGCCCCAGCATTTT
-	TRBV20-1	TRBJ2-2	-	CSAWNTGELFF	TGCAGTGCCTGGAACACCGGGGAGCTGTTTTTT
many	TRBV12-3/TRBV12-4	TRBJ2-2	TRBD1	CASSLRTGGTGELFF	TGTGCCAGCAGTTTAAGGACAGGGGGCACCGGGGAGCTGTTTTTT
-	TRBV12-3/TRBV12-4	TRBJ2-1	-	CASTLGMGGSYNEQFF	TGTGCCAGCACTCTGGGGATGGGGGGATCCTACAATGAGCAGTTCTTC